Sequencing of this T cell receptor beta chain was carried out in a study of OX40 agonist ivuxolimab in advanced cancers. Study context: Ivuxolimab was delivered to patients intravenously every 2 weeks at doses spanning 0.01 to 10 mg/kg.

Study-level results: At doses 0.1 to 3.0 mg/kg, CD4+ and CD8+ clones expanded.

For this clone: Antigen: not known.

Profiling relied on immunoSEQ multiplex PCR, and the TCRdb table lists in-frame clones only, not all of them. The sample contains about 67,000 clones, 82% of which appear only once. The receptor's source is an adult with an advanced solid tumor such as melanoma, head and neck, liver or kidney cancer. The sequencing here drew on CD4+ or CD8+ T cells sorted from blood, taken in a trial of the OX40 agonist ivuxolimab.

CDR3: CASSHAGTLGEAFF. The CDR3 nucleotides are TGCGCCAGCAGCCACGCCGGGACGCTGGGTGAAGCTTTCTTT. This sequence joins TRBV4-1 and TRBJ1-1; possible D gene TRBD1, 5 bases. Germline lookup yields CDR1 MGHRA and CDR2 YSYEKL. The CDR3 is 14 amino acids. The ends were cut back, 3 bases at V and 7 bases at J, with 15 bases in the middle.